This TCR beta chain was identified in a study of T cells after posttransplantation cyclophosphamide. TCRdb keeps only in-frame clones here, not all; method: immunoSEQ multiplex PCR. Of roughly 20,000 clones in the sample, 95% to 99% were seen once. The specimen sequenced was naive CD8+ T cells sorted from PBMCs. The sequence came from a man aged 40-55 years in good health, CMV-negative, and a related stem cell transplant donor.

CDR3 in DNA: TGTGCCAGCAGCTTAGAAGTCGGCTCCTACAATGAGCAGTTCTTC. This gives the protein CASSLEVGSYNEQFF. The genes are TRBV11-3 and TRBJ2-1; D gene unclear. This CDR3 is 15 amino acids long. The germline V gene encodes CDR1 SGHNT and CDR2 YENEEA. V lost 0 bases to trimming and J lost 0 bases, with 6 bases between them.